This T cell receptor beta chain was profiled in a study of regulatory T cells in long-lasting Graves disease. Trimming left V 1 base short and J 2 bases short, with 11 bases between. This CDR3 contains 15 residues. From germline, CDR1 is MNHEY and CDR2 SMNVEV (reference sequence). For TCR beta, libraries came from iRepertoire HTBI primers and Arm-PCR of CDR3 regions. TCRdb reprocessed the multiplex PCR reads with MiXCR, giving one entry per CDR3 protein. This table has a few hundred thousand distinct CDR3 sequences, 15% to 20% appearing once. Study-wide points: The study found persistent patients shared more public clonotypes (2,741) than new patients (just over 950).

Time point denoted: newly diagnosed GD, antithyroid drugs for less than 3 months. The TCR library was made from RNA extracted from PBMCs. This clonotype has ten or more counts. What it binds is not known. This sample also belongs to another study, concerning T cells in Graves' hyperthyroidism and ophthalmopathy. Per that paper: Diagnosis relied on clinical symptoms, serum thyroxine and TRAb, thyroid ultrasound and orbital computed tomography.

The chain is built from TRBV27 and TRBJ2-5; D perhaps matches TRBD1 (5 bases). Specimen: peripheral blood mononuclear cells (PBMCs), collected at new diagnosis, from a patient treated with antithyroid drugs. This TCR was sampled from a woman aged 25 to 39 with Graves disease. For the CDR3, the DNA is TGTGCCAGCAGTTTATTCGTTGACAGACAAGAGACCCAGTACTTC. Protein product: CASSLFVDRQETQYF.